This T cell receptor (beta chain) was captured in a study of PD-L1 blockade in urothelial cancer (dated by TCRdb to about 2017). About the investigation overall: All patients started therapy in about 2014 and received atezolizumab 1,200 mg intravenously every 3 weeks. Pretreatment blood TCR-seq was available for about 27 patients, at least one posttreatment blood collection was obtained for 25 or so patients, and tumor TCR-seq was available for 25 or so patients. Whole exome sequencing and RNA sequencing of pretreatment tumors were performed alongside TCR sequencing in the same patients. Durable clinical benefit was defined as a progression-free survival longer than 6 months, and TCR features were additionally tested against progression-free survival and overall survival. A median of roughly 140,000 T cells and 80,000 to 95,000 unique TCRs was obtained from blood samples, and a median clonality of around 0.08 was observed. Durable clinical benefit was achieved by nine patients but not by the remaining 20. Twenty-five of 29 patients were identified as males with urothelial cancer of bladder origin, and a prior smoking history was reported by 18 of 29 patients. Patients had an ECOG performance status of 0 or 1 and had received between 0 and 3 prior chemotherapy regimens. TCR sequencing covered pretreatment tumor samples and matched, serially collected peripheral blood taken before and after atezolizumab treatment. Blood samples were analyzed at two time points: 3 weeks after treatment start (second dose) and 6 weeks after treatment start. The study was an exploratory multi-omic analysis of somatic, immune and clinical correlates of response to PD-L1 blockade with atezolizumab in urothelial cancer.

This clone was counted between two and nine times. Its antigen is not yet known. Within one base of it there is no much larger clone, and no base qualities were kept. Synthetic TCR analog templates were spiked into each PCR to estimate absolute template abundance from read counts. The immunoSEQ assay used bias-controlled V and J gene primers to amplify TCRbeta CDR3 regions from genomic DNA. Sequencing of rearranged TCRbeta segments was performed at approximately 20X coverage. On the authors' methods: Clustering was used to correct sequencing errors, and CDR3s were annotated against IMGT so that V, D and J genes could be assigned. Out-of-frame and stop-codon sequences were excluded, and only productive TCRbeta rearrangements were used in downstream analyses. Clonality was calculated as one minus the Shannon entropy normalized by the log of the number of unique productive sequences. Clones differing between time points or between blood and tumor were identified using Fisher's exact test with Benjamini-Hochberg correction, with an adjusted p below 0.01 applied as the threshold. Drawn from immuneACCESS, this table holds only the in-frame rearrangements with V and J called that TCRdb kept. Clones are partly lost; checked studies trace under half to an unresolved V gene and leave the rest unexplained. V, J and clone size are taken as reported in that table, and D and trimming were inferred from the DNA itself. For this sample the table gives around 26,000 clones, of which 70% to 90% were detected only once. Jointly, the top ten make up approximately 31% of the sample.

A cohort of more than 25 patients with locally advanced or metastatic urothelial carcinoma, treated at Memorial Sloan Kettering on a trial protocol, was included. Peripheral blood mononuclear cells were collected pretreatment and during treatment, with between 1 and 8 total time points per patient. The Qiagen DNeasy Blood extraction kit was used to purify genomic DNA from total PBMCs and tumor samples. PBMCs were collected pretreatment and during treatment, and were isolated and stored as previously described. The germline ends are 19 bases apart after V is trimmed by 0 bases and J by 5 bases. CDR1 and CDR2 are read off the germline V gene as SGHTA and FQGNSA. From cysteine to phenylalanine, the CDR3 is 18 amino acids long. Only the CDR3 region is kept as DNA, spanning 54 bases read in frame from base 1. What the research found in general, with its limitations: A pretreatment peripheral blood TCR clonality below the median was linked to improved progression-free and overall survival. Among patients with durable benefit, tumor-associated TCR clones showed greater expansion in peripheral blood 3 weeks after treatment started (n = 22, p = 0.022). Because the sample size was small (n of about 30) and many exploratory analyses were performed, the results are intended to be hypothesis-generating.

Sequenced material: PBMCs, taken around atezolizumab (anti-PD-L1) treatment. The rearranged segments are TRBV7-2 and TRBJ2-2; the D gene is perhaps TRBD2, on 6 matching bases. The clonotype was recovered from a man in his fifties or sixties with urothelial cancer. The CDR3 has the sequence CASSLAPIGWEETGELFF. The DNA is TGTGCCAGCAGCTTAGCGCCCATAGGCTGGGAGGAAACCGGGGAGCTGTTTTTT.